Sequencing of this TCR beta chain was carried out in a study of blood T cell repertoires in COVID-19. Study in general: Whether acute or convalescent, the COVID-19 samples came from the United States, Italy and Spain. Sources were T cells, B-cell-depleted T cells, or PBMCs; the material itself was cDNA or gDNA.

CDR3 length equals 18 residues. Germline values: CDR1 LNHDA, CDR2 SQIVND (reference sequence). The ends lost 3 bases at V and 4 bases at J; junction bases unmatched: 14. In the authors' methods: Reference gene primers were amplified, and this amplification served to estimate nucleated cell counts. This table comes from immunoSEQ multiplex PCR, and its TCRdb copy is limited to in-frame clones, with some not included. V and J calls and clone size are copied from that table; D and trimming were computed from the DNA. The sample comprises 200,000 to 300,000 clones, approximately 86% of which are singletons, and around 1.5% rests with the top ten.

Sequenced sample: peripheral blood. The sequence derives from a woman aged 60-75 years who had recovered from COVID-19. The V and J genes are TRBV19 and TRBJ2-1; 8 bases are a match to TRBD2. The CDR3 here is CASSIAAGASSIYNEQFF. Written as DNA, the CDR3 is TGTGCCAGTAGTATTGCAGCGGGGGCCTCCTCGATTTACAATGAGCAGTTCTTC.